This entry lists 12 T cell receptor beta chains sequenced from one sample in a study of blood T cell repertoires in COVID-19. Profiling relied on immunoSEQ multiplex PCR, and the TCRdb table lists in-frame clones only, not all of them. The sample records roughly 120,000 clones, 84% being singletons. Sequencing was done on a sample of peripheral blood. The receptors originated from a woman of 80 years or more with active or convalescent COVID-19.

The chain employs TRBV18 and TRBJ1-4; 8 nucleotides agree with TRBD1. Germline CDR1 is KGHSH and CDR2 is LQKENI. V shed 1 base, J shed 8 bases, and the junction held 6 bases outside the gene matches. The CDR3 extends over 15 amino acids. In DNA form, the CDR3 reads TGTGCCAGCTCACCACTGGGCAGGGGGCAGGAAAAACTGTTTTTT. Translation: CASSPLGRGQEKLFF. Supplemented by reference TRBV18 and TRBJ1-4, the full variable domain reads NAGVMQNPRHLVRRRGQEARLRCSPMKGHSHVYWYRQLPEEGLKFMVYLQKENIIDESGMPKERFSAEFPKEGPSILRIQQVVRGDSAAYFCASSPLGRGQEKLFFGSGTQLSVL.

The CDR3 coding sequence is TGCGCCAGCAGCTTCCAGACAGCAACTAATGAAAAACTGTTTTTT. This gives the protein CASSFQTATNEKLFF. The chain joins TRBV5-1 to TRBJ1-4; perhaps TRBD1 as D (5 bases). Between the trimmed V and J ends, which lost 2 bases and 0 bases, there was a span of 8 bases. Germline V CDR1 and CDR2: SGHRS, YFSETQ. The CDR3 has 15 residues.

The V and J genes are TRBV3-1 (or the pseudogene TRBV3-2) and TRBJ2-2, with D unresolved. This CDR3 spans 11 amino acids. From germline, CDR1 is LGHDT and CDR2 YNNKEL (reference sequence). The germline V and J ends were trimmed by 3 bases and 8 bases, with 4 bases remaining between them. The CDR3 reads CASSQSGELFF. The CDR3 DNA is TGTGCCAGCAGCCAGTCGGGGGAGCTGTTTTTT.

This clone was picked up a small number of times. The V call is TRBV7-8, the J call TRBJ1-4, with TRBD1 identical over 11 bases. Germline trimming cut 0 bases from V and 11 bases from J; bases unmatched to any gene: 2. Germline V lookup: CDR1 SGHVS, CDR2 FQNEAQ. The CDR3 contains 14 residues. CDR3 protein: CASSLAGQGEKLFF. CDR3 nucleotides: TGTGCCAGCAGCTTAGCGGGACAGGGGGAGAAACTGTTTTTT.

The gene calls are TRBV4-1 and TRBJ2-3; 11 nucleotides align to TRBD2. The V gene's germline CDR1 is MGHRA and CDR2 YSYEKL. V gave up 2 bases and J gave up 6 bases; unmatched junction bases: 7. The CDR3 totals 16 residues. CDR3 sequence: CASSQLAGGPSDTQYF. In DNA form, the CDR3 reads TGCGCCAGCAGCCAATTAGCGGGAGGGCCATCGGATACGCAGTATTTT.

This clone turned up a few times. The CDR3 sequence is CASSLGEGQRTGNTIYF. CDR3 coding DNA: TGTGCCAGCAGCTTAGGGGAGGGACAAAGAACTGGAAACACCATATATTTT. The gene calls are TRBV7-6 and TRBJ1-3; TRBD1 might be the D (6 bases). V was clipped by 1 base and J by 2 bases, with 15 bases between them. The CDR3 sequence is 17 residues long. CDR1 and CDR2 from the germline V gene are SGHVS and FNYEAQ.

The genes are TRBV19 and TRBJ1-2; the match to TRBD1 covers 7 bases. J was trimmed by 0 bases and V by 5 bases; bases with no gene match: 0. Germline assignment: CDR1 LNHDA and CDR2 SQIVND (reference sequence). This CDR3 is built from 13 residues. CDR3 protein: CASSGQANYGYTF. In DNA, the CDR3 is TGTGCCAGTAGTGGACAGGCTAACTATGGCTACACCTTC.

J is TRBJ2-1 and V is TRBV5-6, with 7 bases aligning to TRBD2. The V gene's germline CDR1 is SGHDT and CDR2 YYEEEE. This CDR3 has 15 amino acids. V lost 4 bases to trimming and J lost 8 bases; unmatched junction nucleotides: 12. This chain's CDR3 is CASSRGLVIQDEQFF. In DNA, the CDR3 is TGTGCCAGCAGCCGAGGACTAGTGATTCAGGATGAGCAGTTCTTC.

This clone showed up just a few times. V usage is TRBV9 and J usage is TRBJ2-1; perhaps TRBD2 as D (5 bases). Trimming removed 4 bases from V and 7 bases from J, with 9 bases in between. This CDR3 contains 12 residues. Germline lookup yields CDR1 SGDLS and CDR2 YYNGEE. CDR3 loop: CASSTLDNEQFF. CDR3 in DNA: TGTGCCAGCAGCACACTAGATAATGAGCAGTTCTTC.

The J gene is TRBJ2-3, the V gene TRBV27; 8 bases match TRBD2. The germline CDR1 and CDR2 sequences are MNHEY and SMNVEV (reference sequence). Trimming at V came to 2 bases and at J to 4 bases, leaving 5 bases not matched to a gene. The CDR3 loop spans 15 amino acids. The CDR3: CASSLTGGIADTQYF. In DNA, the CDR3 is TGTGCCAGCAGTTTAACGGGGGGGATTGCAGATACGCAGTATTTT.

This chain uses TRBV25-1 with TRBJ1-2; TRBD1 matches at 9 bases. The CDR3 contains 13 residues. V was clipped by 4 bases and J by 8 bases; unmatched bases: 5. From germline, CDR1 is MGHDK and CDR2 SYGVNS. DNA of the CDR3: TGTGCCAGCAGTGTTACAGGGGGCGTAGGCTACACCTTC. It encodes CASSVTGGVGYTF.

In its sample, this clone was seen once. The V and J genes are TRBV7-9 and TRBJ1-4; no reliable D call. Germline CDR1 reads SEHNR; CDR2 reads FQNEAQ (reference sequence). The CDR3 has 12 residues. The CDR3 DNA is TGTGGGGTGGAGGGTTTGAATGAAAAACTGTTTTTT. It yields the protein CGVEGLNEKLFF.